Following are 15 T cell receptor beta chains from one sample sequenced in a study of cytomegalovirus exposure and HLA in healthy donors. PCR involved 60 Vbeta and 13 Jbeta primers. The assay was immunoSEQ multiplex PCR, and TCRdb's table has in-frame clones only and misses some. The profile shows hundreds of thousands of clones, over 80% of them singletons. Sequenced sample: PBMCs. Source of these receptors: a boy between 2 and 10 years old in good health and CMV-seronegative.

This clone was detected a few times. The chain is built from TRBV6-5 and TRBJ2-7; 9 nucleotides align to TRBD1. Germline V lookup: CDR1 MNHEY, CDR2 SVGAGI. The CDR3 length is 15 residues. The V segment lost 7 bases and the J segment 5 bases; nucleotides outside the gene matches: 12. The CDR3 coding sequence is TGTGCCAGCACCCGAGCTGGACAGGGGATTCACGAGCAGTACTTC. This gives the protein CASTRAGQGIHEQYF.

The gene calls are TRBV4-2 and TRBJ2-5, with D maybe TRBD2 (5 bases). The V end lost 2 bases, the J end lost 3 bases, and 16 bases lay between the germline ends. This CDR3 contains 16 residues. Looked up from germline, CDR1 is LGHNA and CDR2 is YNFKEQ. The CDR3 coding sequence is TGTGCCAGCAGCCAATCCGGGGTCCCACGGGAAGAGACCCAGTACTTC. Translated, it gives CASSQSGVPREETQYF.

The CDR3 protein is CASLDRGMTEAFF. In nucleotides, the CDR3 is TGTGCCAGCCTTGACAGGGGGATGACTGAAGCTTTCTTT. This chain uses TRBV2 with TRBJ1-1; TRBD1 matches at 9 bases. The CDR3 totals 13 residues. Per germline, CDR1 SNHLY and CDR2 FYNNEI. J was trimmed by 5 bases and V by 8 bases; bases with no gene match: 6.

The rearrangement links TRBV6-6 to TRBJ1-6; D call uncertain. The CDR3 spans 13 residues. CDR1 and CDR2 (germline): MNHNY, SVGAGI (reference sequence). V lost 2 bases, J lost 8 bases, and 7 bases lay in between. CDR3 region: CASSYGEDSPLHF. The DNA of the CDR3 is TGTGCCAGCAGTTACGGGGAGGATTCACCCCTCCACTTT.

The genes are TRBV18 and TRBJ2-2; D perhaps matches TRBD1 (6 bases). The CDR3 is 15 residues long. Germline CDR1 KGHSH, CDR2 LQKENI. Trimming left V 6 bases short and J 0 bases short, with 11 bases between. CDR3 in DNA: TGTGCCAGCTCGTCCGGGACATCGAACACCGGGGAGCTGTTTTTT. It encodes CASSSGTSNTGELFF.

For this clone: Within the sample, other DNA sequences also encode this same CDR3. The chain recombines TRBV5-1 with TRBJ2-2; 8 nucleotides align to TRBD2. Germline V CDR1 and CDR2: SGHRS, YFSETQ. The V and J ends lost 0 bases and 0 bases, in that order; junction bases with no gene match: 4. The CDR3 length is 17 residues. The CDR3 spells CASSLAGGPANTGELFF. In DNA, the CDR3 is TGCGCCAGCAGCTTGGCGGGAGGGCCTGCGAACACCGGGGAGCTGTTTTTT.

The V call is TRBV10-2, the J call TRBJ1-1, with 11 bases that match TRBD1. V shed 2 bases, J shed 4 bases, and the junction held 3 bases outside the gene matches. The length of the CDR3 is 15 residues. Germline V lookup: CDR1 WSHSY, CDR2 SAAADI. CDR3 in amino acids: CASSEGTGGITEAFF. Written as DNA, the CDR3 is TGCGCCAGCAGTGAGGGGACAGGGGGTATCACTGAAGCTTTCTTT.

This clone has just a few counts. The chain carries TRBV5-6 and TRBJ2-7; TRBD2 matches 7 bases. Per the germline V gene, CDR1 is SGHDT and CDR2 is YYEEEE. V gave up 0 bases and J gave up 4 bases; unmatched junction bases: 4. The CDR3 runs 14 residues. CDR3: CASSLDWRGYEQYF. Written as DNA, the CDR3 is TGTGCCAGCAGCTTGGATTGGCGGGGGTACGAGCAGTACTTC.

V is TRBV4-1 and J is TRBJ2-1; 13 positions agree with TRBD2. Trimming removed 3 bases from V and 7 bases from J; junction bases left unmatched: 9. Germline lookup yields CDR1 MGHRA and CDR2 YSYEKL. The CDR3 covers 17 residues. The CDR3 DNA sequence: TGCGCCAGCAGCCAGGTTAGACTAGCGGGGGGCCGTAATGAGCAGTTCTTC. Translating gives CASSQVRLAGGRNEQFF.

The V gene is TRBV7-8, the J gene TRBJ1-2; 7 bases map to TRBD1. Germline V lookup: CDR1 SGHVS, CDR2 FQNEAQ. The ends lost 4 bases at V and 2 bases at J; junction bases unmatched: 7. This CDR3 region has 15 residues. CDR3 bases: TGTGCCAGCAGCTCCCACAGGGGACTCAACTATGGCTACACCTTC. This encodes CASSSHRGLNYGYTF.

The V and J genes are TRBV4-1 and TRBJ1-1; weak D call: TRBD1 (5 bases). V shed 0 bases and J shed 7 bases, with 9 bases lying between them. CDR1 and CDR2 from the germline V gene are MGHRA and YSYEKL. This CDR3 has 13 residues. The CDR3, as DNA: TGCGCCAGCAGCCAAGACAGGGTAAATGAAGCTTTCTTT. Translation: CASSQDRVNEAFF.

The rearrangement uses TRBV2 and TRBJ2-3; possible D gene TRBD2, 7 bases. Looked up from germline, CDR1 is SNHLY and CDR2 is FYNNEI. V was clipped by 11 bases and J by 0 bases, with 18 bases between them. There are 15 residues in the CDR3. The CDR3 coding sequence is TGTGCCTGCGCAGGAGGGGGGGATAGCACAGATACGCAGTATTTT. This sequence encodes CACAGGGDSTDTQYF.

The chain uses TRBV9 and TRBJ2-1, with 11 bases lining up with TRBD2. Trimming took 4 bases from V and 0 from J; bases not matched to a gene: 6. This CDR3 has 17 amino acids. Germline V gene sequence: CDR1 SGDLS, CDR2 YYNGEE. The CDR3 spells CASSISGGVSSYNEQFF. The DNA of the CDR3 is TGTGCCAGCAGCATTAGCGGGGGGGTTAGCTCCTACAATGAGCAGTTCTTC. Together with reference TRBV9 and TRBJ2-1, the CDR3 gives the full variable domain: DSGVTQTPKHLITATGQRVTLRCSPRSGDLSVYWYQQSLDQGLQFLIQYYNGEERAKGNILERFSAQQFPDLHSELNLSSLELGDSALYFCASSISGGVSSYNEQFFGPGTRLTVL.

This sequence joins TRBV7-6 and TRBJ2-5; 7 nucleotides line up with TRBD2. V dropped 2 bases and J dropped 6; count of bases not matched to a gene: 12. Germline V gene lookup returns CDR1 SGHVS and CDR2 FNYEAQ. CDR3 length: 16 residues. The CDR3 is CASSLSGNSLPKTQYF. The CDR3 DNA sequence: TGTGCCAGCAGCTTAAGCGGGAACTCGCTTCCAAAGACCCAGTACTTC.

The rearrangement joins TRBV7-9 to TRBJ2-7; the match to TRBD2 covers 10 bases. Trimming cost V 2 bases and J 3 bases; bases outside gene matches: 7. The germline CDR1 and CDR2 sequences are SEHNR and FQNEAQ (reference sequence). This CDR3 contains 16 residues. The CDR3 DNA is TGTGCCAGCAGCTTATTCCTAGCGGGAGCGAGCTACGAGCAGTACTTC. This codes for CASSLFLAGASYEQYF.